The rows below give T cell receptor beta chains drawn from one sample of a study of T cells after yellow fever vaccination. Each CDR3 protein gets one entry after TCRdb re-called the 5' RACE reads with MiXCR. This repertoire shows about 630,000 distinct CDR3 sequences, approximately 13% found once; its top ten account for 14% to 15%. Here the sequenced sample was PBMCs, taken on the day of the yellow fever booster vaccination. The receptors stem from a man in his thirties or forties who received the YFV17D yellow fever vaccine. CDR3s include the opening cysteine and the closing phenylalanine or tryptophan. Fields, in order: V gene, clone size, D gene, J gene, CDR3 DNA, CDR3 protein. The D gene is left open where the match is weak. Size is omitted from some rows. Given values are once, few, many or a class for expanded clones.

>TRBV29-1|few|TRBD1|TRBJ1-1
TGCAGCGATGAAGGCAGTACAGGGGGAGCTTTCTTT
CSDEGSTGGAFF
>TRBV7-2|.|TRBD2|TRBJ2-7
TGTGCCAGCAGCTACCTGACTAGCGGGAGTTCCTACGAGCAGTACTTC
CASSYLTSGSSYEQYF
>TRBV29-1|.|TRBD2|TRBJ2-1
TGCAGCACCGGTCCCCGGACTAGTTACAATGAGCAGTTCTTC
CSTGPRTSYNEQFF
>TRBV18|.|.|TRBJ2-7
TGTGCCAGCTCACCGAGACCGGGACCGAATCGCGAGCAGTACTTC
CASSPRPGPNREQYF
>TRBV14|.|TRBD2|TRBJ2-5
TGTGCCAGCAGCCAAGGGGAACTAGCGGGAGAACAAGAGACCCAGTACTTC
CASSQGELAGEQETQYF
>TRBV6-5|.|.|TRBJ2-1
TGTGCCAGCAGTTACTCGAGGGACTCCTACAATGAGCAGTTCTTC
CASSYSRDSYNEQFF
>TRBV7-3|.|.|TRBJ2-4
TGTGCCAGCAGCTTACCAGGGAGCATTCAGTACTTC
CASSLPGSIQYF
>TRBV7-2|once|TRBD1|TRBJ2-1
TGTGCCAGCAGCCTGGGACAGGGGAGGTTCTTC
CASSLGQGRFF
>TRBV20-1|.|.|TRBJ2-2
TGCAGTGCTATCCGGGGTGCCGGGGAGCTGTTTTTT
CSAIRGAGELFF
>TRBV5-5|.|TRBD1|TRBJ2-5
TGTGCCAGCAGCCTTCTAGGGGGCCACCCTCAAGAGACCCAGTACTTC
CASSLLGGHPQETQYF
>TRBV18|many|.|TRBJ2-3
TGTGCCAGCTCACCACCGGCAGGGGTCACAGATACGCAGTATTTT
CASSPPAGVTDTQYF
>TRBV7-3|.|TRBD1|TRBJ2-2
TGTGCCAGCAGCCCCTGGGACAGCCACACCGGGGAGCTGTTTTTT
CASSPWDSHTGELFF
>TRBV12-3/TRBV12-4|.|TRBD2|TRBJ2-7
TGTGCCAGCAGTTCCGGGACTAGCGGGACCTGGGAGCAGTACTTC
CASSSGTSGTWEQYF
>TRBV3-1|few|TRBD2|TRBJ2-5
TGTGCCAGCAGCCAACTAGCGGGAGATGAGTCTAGAGAGACCCAGTACTTC
CASSQLAGDESRETQYF
>TRBV7-2|few|.|TRBJ1-6
TGTGCCAGCAGCTTGACGGGGGGGACTAATTCACCCCTCCACTTT
CASSLTGGTNSPLHF
>TRBV25-1|many|TRBD1|TRBJ2-1
TGTGCCACCGGGGACCGGGACAGGGATGAGCAGTTCTTC
CATGDRDRDEQFF
>TRBV6-1|.|.|TRBJ1-2
TGTGCCAGCAGAGGGTGGCAGGGGTATGGCTACACCTTC
CASRGWQGYGYTF
>TRBV6-1|few|.|TRBJ2-1
TGTGCCATCAACCGGGGCGAGCGGAGCTACAATGAGCAGTTCTTC
CAINRGERSYNEQFF
>TRBV3-1|.|.|TRBJ1-1
TGTGCCAGCAGCCAGCCGGGGGCTACGGGTAACACTGAAGCTTTCTTT
CASSQPGATGNTEAFF
>TRBV5-1|.|TRBD2|TRBJ2-7
TGCGCCAGCAGCCGTAGCGGGACGTTATCCTACGAGCAGTACTTC
CASSRSGTLSYEQYF
>TRBV7-2|few|.|TRBJ2-3
TGTGCCAGCAGCTTCGGCGTCAGTTACACAGATACGCAGTATTTT
CASSFGVSYTDTQYF